Listed below are T cell receptor beta chains from one sample, sequenced in a study of CD8 T cell repertoires and HIV-1 epitope variants. Antigen specificity for these receptors is unknown. Sequenced by immunoSEQ multiplex PCR; TCRdb stores in-frame clones only, minus some. The sample yields about 5,300 clones, 55% to 75% seen once. Sequenced material: cultured CD8+ T cells derived from PBMCs. The receptors stem from a male donor with HIV. CDR3s include the opening cysteine and the closing phenylalanine or tryptophan. A D gene is named only where the DNA matches it firmly. Some rows have no size entry. The others give once, few or many, or a class for an expanded clone.

j_call | d_call | clone_size | v_call | cdr3_nt | cdr3_aa
TRBJ1-2 | - | once | TRBV10-3 | TGTGCCATCATCATTCCACAGGGTAACGGCTACACCTTC | CAIIIPQGNGYTF
TRBJ2-2 | - | once | TRBV7-6 | TGTGCCAGCAGCTTTCAGGGCCTCCTAAGGCACACCGGGGAGCTGTTTTTT | CASSFQGLLRHTGELFF
TRBJ2-5 | - | - | TRBV6-1 | TGTGCCAGCAGTGAATCAGGGATTCGAGGAGAGACCCAGTACTTC | CASSESGIRGETQYF
TRBJ2-7 | TRBD1 | - | TRBV14 | TGTGCCAGCAGCCAAGGTGGCAGGGGGCTCACCTACGAGCAGTACTTC | CASSQGGRGLTYEQYF
TRBJ1-4 | - | - | TRBV9 | TGTGCCAGCAGCCCATTGGACGGGATTTACGAAAAACTGTTTTTT | CASSPLDGIYEKLFF
TRBJ1-5 | - | - | TRBV4-1 | TGCGCCAGCAGCCCCGGGGGTCGGGGCAATCAGCCCCAGCATTTT | CASSPGGRGNQPQHF
TRBJ2-7 | TRBD2 | - | TRBV27 | TGTGCCACCAGACATATTAGAAGGGAGTGGGTACTAGCGGGACCTATCTCCTACGAGCAGTACTTC | CATRHIRREWVLAGPISYEQYF
TRBJ2-3 | TRBD2 | - | TRBV7-9 | TGTGCCAGCAGCTGGGCGGGACTAGCGGGACCGCCCGATACGCAGTATTTT | CASSWAGLAGPPDTQYF
TRBJ1-1 | - | - | TRBV7-6 | TGTGCCAGCAGCCTCAACGGTTTGGGCACTGAAGCTTTCTTT | CASSLNGLGTEAFF
TRBJ2-3 | TRBD2 | - | TRBV7-6 | TGTGCCAGCAGCTTACTAGCGGGGGACACAGATACGCAGTATTTT | CASSLLAGDTDTQYF
TRBJ2-7 | TRBD1 | - | TRBV18 | TGTGCCAGCTCTTCCGGGACAGGGGTCTCCTTTCAGAACTTC | CASSSGTGVSFQNF
TRBJ1-1 | TRBD1 | - | TRBV6-1 | TGTGCCAGCAGTGAAGCGCTTCGGACAGGGAAGTCGAACACTGAAGCTTTCTTT | CASSEALRTGKSNTEAFF
TRBJ2-3 | - | - | TRBV28 | TGTGCCAGCAGTCAGACTGTAGATACGCAGTATTTT | CASSQTVDTQYF
TRBJ1-1 | - | - | TRBV18 | TGTGCCAGCTCTCATCCCTCGGTCGGAGGCGATCCTGAAGCTTTCTTT | CASSHPSVGGDPEAFF
TRBJ1-4 | - | - | TRBV2 | TGTGCCAGCAGTTGGACCCTTGCAACTAATGAAAAACTGTTTTTT | CASSWTLATNEKLFF
TRBJ2-3 | - | - | TRBV30 | TGTGCGTCCATCTCGGGCCACTCCTACACAGATACGCAGTATTTT | CASISGHSYTDTQYF
TRBJ2-7 | - | - | TRBV7-2 | TGTGCCAGCAGCTTAGCGACTTTTACTACGTACGAGCAGTACTTC | CASSLATFTTYEQYF
TRBJ1-6 | - | - | TRBV7-2 | TGTGCCAGCAGCGACCACGCTTCACCCCTCCACTTT | CASSDHASPLHF
TRBJ2-2 | TRBD1 | once | TRBV9 | TGTGCCAGCAGCGTAGACAGGGGACCGGCCGGGGAGCTGTTTTTT | CASSVDRGPAGELFF
TRBJ2-7 | - | once | TRBV28 | TGTGCCAGCAGTTTGAGCGGGCCCTACGAGCAGTACTTC | CASSLSGPYEQYF
TRBJ1-1 | TRBD1 | - | TRBV9 | TGTGCCAGCAGCGGGCGGGACAGCTTGAACACTGAAGCTTTCTTT | CASSGRDSLNTEAFF
TRBJ2-7 | - | few | TRBV27 | TGTGCCAGCAGTAGGGGTCCTTCCTACGAGCAGTACTTC | CASSRGPSYEQYF
TRBJ2-7 | TRBD2 | - | TRBV11-2 | TGTGCCAGCAGCTTAGGGTCTAGCGGGTTCTACGAGCAGTACTTC | CASSLGSSGFYEQYF
TRBJ2-2 | - | once | TRBV9 | TGTGCCAGCAGCGTAGATGTCGGGGAGCTGTTTTTT | CASSVDVGELFF
TRBJ2-1 | TRBD1 | - | TRBV5-4 | TGTGCCAGCAGACCAGGACAGGGAACATTTAATGAGCAGTTCTTC | CASRPGQGTFNEQFF
TRBJ2-7 | TRBD1 | - | TRBV5-6 | TGTGCCAGCAGCTCCGGGACAGGGAGCTCCTACGAGCAGTACTTC | CASSSGTGSSYEQYF
TRBJ2-7 | TRBD1 | hyperexpanded | TRBV7-2 | TGTGCCAGCAGCTTGGGACAGTACCTTCGTGAGCAGTACTTC | CASSLGQYLREQYF
TRBJ2-7 | TRBD1 | - | TRBV28 | TGTGCCAGCAGTTTGGCCGGACAGGACTACGAGCAGTACTTC | CASSLAGQDYEQYF
TRBJ1-6 | - | - | TRBV6-4 | TGTGCCAGCAGTGTGGAACAGAGAAATTCACCCCTCCACTTT | CASSVEQRNSPLHF
TRBJ2-1 | - | - | TRBV14 | TGTGCCAGCAGCCCCTTTATGTTAGGGTACGATGAGCAGTTCTTC | CASSPFMLGYDEQFF
TRBJ1-2 | - | few | TRBV4-1 | TGCGCCAGCAGCCAAGAGAACAGCGCCCTTTATGGCTACACCTTC | CASSQENSALYGYTF
TRBJ2-7 | TRBD1 | - | TRBV4-1 | TGCGCCAGCAGCCAAGTTACTCGACAGGGAAGCTCCTACGAGCAGTACTTC | CASSQVTRQGSSYEQYF
TRBJ2-7 | - | few | TRBV6-1 | TGTGCCAGCAGTGACCAGGGGCACTACGAGCAGTACTTC | CASSDQGHYEQYF
TRBJ2-7 | TRBD1 | - | TRBV10-2 | TGCGCCAGCAGTGAACGGGACAGGGCAGGGTACGAGCAGTACTTC | CASSERDRAGYEQYF
TRBJ2-7 | TRBD1 | - | TRBV14 | TGTGCCAGCAGCCAAGGTGGCAGGGGGCTCACCTACGAGCAGTACTTC | CASSQGGRGLTYEQYF
TRBJ2-2 | - | - | TRBV6-5 | TGTGCCAGCAGTTACGACACCAACACCGGGGAGCTGTTTTTT | CASSYDTNTGELFF
TRBJ2-5 | TRBD1 | - | TRBV19 | TGTGCCAGTAGCACGAACAGGGGCGGTCAAGAGACCCAGTACTTC | CASSTNRGGQETQYF
TRBJ1-2 | - | - | TRBV19 | TGTGCCAGTACCATATACGGTAATCCTAACTATGGCTACACCTTC | CASTIYGNPNYGYTF